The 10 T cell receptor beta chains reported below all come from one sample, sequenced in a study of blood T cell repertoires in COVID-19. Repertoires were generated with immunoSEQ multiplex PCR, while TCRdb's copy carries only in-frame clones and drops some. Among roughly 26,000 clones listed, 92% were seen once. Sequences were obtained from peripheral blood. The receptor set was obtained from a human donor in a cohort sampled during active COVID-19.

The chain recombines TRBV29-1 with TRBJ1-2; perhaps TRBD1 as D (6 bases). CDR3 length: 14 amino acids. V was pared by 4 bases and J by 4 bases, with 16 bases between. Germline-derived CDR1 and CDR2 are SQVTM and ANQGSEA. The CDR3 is CSVAAGTKGYGYTF. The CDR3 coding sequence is TGCAGCGTTGCTGCAGGGACAAAGGGCTATGGCTACACCTTC.

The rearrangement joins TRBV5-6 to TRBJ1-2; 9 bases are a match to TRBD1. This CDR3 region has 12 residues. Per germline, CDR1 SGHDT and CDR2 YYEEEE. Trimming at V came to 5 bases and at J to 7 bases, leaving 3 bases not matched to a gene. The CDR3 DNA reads TGTGCCAGCAGACAGGGGGCGGGTGGCTACACCTTC. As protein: CASRQGAGGYTF.

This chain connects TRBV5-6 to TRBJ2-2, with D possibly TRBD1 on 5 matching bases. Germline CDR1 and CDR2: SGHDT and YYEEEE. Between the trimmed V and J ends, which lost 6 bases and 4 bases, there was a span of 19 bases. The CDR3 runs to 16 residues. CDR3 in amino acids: CASKSLNSGSTGELFF. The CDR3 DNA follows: TGTGCCAGCAAGTCACTGAACTCAGGGTCCACCGGGGAGCTGTTTTTT.

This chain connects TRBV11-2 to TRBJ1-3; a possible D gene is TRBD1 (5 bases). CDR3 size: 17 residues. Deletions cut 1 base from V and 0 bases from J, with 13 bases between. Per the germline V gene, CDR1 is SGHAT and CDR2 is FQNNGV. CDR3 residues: CASSLAGRAHSGNTIYF. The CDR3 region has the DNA TGTGCCAGCAGCTTAGCCGGCAGGGCTCACTCTGGAAACACCATATATTTT. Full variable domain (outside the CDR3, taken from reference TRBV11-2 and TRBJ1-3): EAGVAQSPRYKIIEKRQSVAFWCNPISGHATLYWYQQILGQGPKLLIQFQNNGVVDDSQLPKDRFSAERLKGVDSTLKIQPAKLEDSAVYLCASSLAGRAHSGNTIYFGEGSWLTVV.

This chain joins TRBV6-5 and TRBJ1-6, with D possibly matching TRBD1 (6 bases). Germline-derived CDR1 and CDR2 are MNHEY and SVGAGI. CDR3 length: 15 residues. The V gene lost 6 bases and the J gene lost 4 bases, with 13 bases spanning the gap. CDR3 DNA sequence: TGTGCCAGCAGGGGGACAAGCCTTTATAATTCACCCCTCCACTTT. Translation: CASRGTSLYNSPLHF.

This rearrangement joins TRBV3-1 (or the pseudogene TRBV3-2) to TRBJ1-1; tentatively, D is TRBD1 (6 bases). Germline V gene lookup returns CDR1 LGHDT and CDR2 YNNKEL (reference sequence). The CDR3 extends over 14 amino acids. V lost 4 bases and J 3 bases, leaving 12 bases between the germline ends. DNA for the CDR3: TGTGCCAGCAGCCGAGGCAAGGGGGACACTGAAGCTTTCTTT. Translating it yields CASSRGKGDTEAFF.

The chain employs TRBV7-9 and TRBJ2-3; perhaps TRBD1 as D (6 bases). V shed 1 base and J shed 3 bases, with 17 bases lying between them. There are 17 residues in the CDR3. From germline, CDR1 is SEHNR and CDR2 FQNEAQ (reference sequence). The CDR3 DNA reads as TGTGCCAGCAGCTTAGTAGGGGGTCGGACAGCAACAGATACGCAGTATTTT. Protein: CASSLVGGRTATDTQYF.

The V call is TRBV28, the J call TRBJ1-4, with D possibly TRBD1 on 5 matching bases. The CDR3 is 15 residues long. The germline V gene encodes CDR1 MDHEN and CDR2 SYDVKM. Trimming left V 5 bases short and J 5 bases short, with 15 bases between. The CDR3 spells CASSAGGSLNEKLFF. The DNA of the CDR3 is TGTGCCAGCAGTGCCGGGGGGAGTTTGAATGAAAAACTGTTTTTT.

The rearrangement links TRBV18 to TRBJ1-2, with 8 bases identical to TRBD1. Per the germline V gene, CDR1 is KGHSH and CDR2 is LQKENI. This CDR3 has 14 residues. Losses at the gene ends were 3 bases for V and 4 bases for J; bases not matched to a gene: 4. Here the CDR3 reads CASSPGQDLYGYTF. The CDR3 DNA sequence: TGTGCCAGCTCACCGGGACAGGACCTCTATGGCTACACCTTC.

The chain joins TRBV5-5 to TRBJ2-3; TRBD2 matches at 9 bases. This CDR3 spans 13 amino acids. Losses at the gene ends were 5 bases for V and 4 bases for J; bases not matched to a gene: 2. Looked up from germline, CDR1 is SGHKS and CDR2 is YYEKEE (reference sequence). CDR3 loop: CASSLAGSDTQYF. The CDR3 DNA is TGTGCCAGCAGTCTAGCGGGGTCAGATACGCAGTATTTT.